The clone carrying this TCR beta chain was seen many times. Its specificity is unknown. Calling Graves' hyperthyroidism stable meant ophthalmopathy did not progress within 18 months. The PBMCs studied were ones that came from around 10 ml fresh peripheral blood. This record comes from a study of T cells in Graves' hyperthyroidism and ophthalmopathy. Findings of the study overall: Most thyroid clonotypes that were expanded above 0.001 also turned up in blood. The model forecast ophthalmopathy, anticipating it by a median about 6.5 months before onset.

Trimming pared 3 bases from V and 5 bases from J, leaving 11 bases between. Germline assignment: CDR1 SEHNR and CDR2 FQNEAQ (reference sequence). The CDR3 covers 14 residues. RNA transcripts were the template for amplifying TCR beta CDR3 regions. The primer set for the first-round RT-PCR of the TCR CDR3 was HTBI. A single record per CDR3 protein comes from TCRdb applying MiXCR to the multiplex PCR reads. The sample has more than 500,000 distinct CDR3 sequences; 14% are singletons. The TCR sequence derives from a woman in her thirties or forties with Graves' hyperthyroidism. Source material: blood. V is TRBV7-9 and J is TRBJ2-1; D remains ambiguous. This CDR3 is CASSLKGGNNEQFF. The CDR3, as DNA: TGTGCCAGCAGCTTGAAGGGCGGAAACAATGAGCAGTTCTTC.